The entry below describes one T cell receptor (beta chain). In terms of age and location, participants ranged from about 18 to 90 years and lived in about 25 US areas. V trimming: 1 base; J trimming: 8 bases; junction bases outside the gene matches: 8. Germline-derived CDR1 and CDR2 are SGHTA and FQGTGA. The CDR3 loop spans 15 amino acids. This record belongs to a study of blood T cell repertoires in COVID-19. Study in general: PBMCs, B-cell-depleted T cells, or T cells provided the cDNA or gDNA that made up the material.

Original processing methods: Researchers report that nucleated cell counts were estimated from reference gene primer amplification. Produced via immunoSEQ multiplex PCR; TCRdb's table is partial and in-frame only. V, J and clone size reflect that table, while D and trimming were determined from the DNA. The data hold about 320,000 clones, with roughly 85% observed a single time. The sample comprised PBMCs or T cells enriched from blood (not recorded which). V and J are TRBV7-3 and TRBJ2-1; TRBD1 agrees at 7 bases. This sequence originates from a woman in her 30s who had been exposed to COVID-19. The CDR3 DNA reads as TGTGCCAGCAGCTTAAGACAGGGTTTTTTGGATGAGCAGTTCTTC. Translation gives CASSLRQGFLDEQFF.